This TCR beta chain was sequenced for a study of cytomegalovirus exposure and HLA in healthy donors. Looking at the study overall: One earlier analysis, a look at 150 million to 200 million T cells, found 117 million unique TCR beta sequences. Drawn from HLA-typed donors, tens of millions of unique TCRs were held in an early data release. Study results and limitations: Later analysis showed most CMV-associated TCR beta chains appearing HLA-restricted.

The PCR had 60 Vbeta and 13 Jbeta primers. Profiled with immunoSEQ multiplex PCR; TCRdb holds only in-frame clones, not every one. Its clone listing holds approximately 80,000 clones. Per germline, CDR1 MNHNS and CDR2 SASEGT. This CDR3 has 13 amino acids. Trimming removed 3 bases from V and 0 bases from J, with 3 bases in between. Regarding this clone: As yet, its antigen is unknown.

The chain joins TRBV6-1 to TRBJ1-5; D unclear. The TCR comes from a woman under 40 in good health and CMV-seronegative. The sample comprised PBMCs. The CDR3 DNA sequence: TGTGCCAGCAGTGATAATAGCAATCAGCCCCAGCATTTT. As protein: CASSDNSNQPQHF.